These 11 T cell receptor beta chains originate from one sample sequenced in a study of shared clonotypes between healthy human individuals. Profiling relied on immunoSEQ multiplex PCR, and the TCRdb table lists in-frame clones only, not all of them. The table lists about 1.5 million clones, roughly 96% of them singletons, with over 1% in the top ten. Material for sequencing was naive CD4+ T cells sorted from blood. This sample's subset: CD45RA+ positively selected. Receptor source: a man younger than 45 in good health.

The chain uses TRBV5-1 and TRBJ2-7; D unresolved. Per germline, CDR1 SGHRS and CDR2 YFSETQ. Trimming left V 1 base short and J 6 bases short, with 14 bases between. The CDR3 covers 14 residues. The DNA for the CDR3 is TGCGCCAGCAGCTTGCTTGCGGAGACGGGCGAGCAGTACTTC. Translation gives CASSLLAETGEQYF.

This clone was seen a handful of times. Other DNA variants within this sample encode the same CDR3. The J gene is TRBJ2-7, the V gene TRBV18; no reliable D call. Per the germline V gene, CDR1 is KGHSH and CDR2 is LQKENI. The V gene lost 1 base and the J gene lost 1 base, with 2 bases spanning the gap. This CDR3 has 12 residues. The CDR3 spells CASSPQSYEQYF. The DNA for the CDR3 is TGTGCCAGCTCACCACAATCCTACGAGCAGTACTTC. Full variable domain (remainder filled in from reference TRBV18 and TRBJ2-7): NAGVMQNPRHLVRRRGQEARLRCSPMKGHSHVYWYRQLPEEGLKFMVYLQKENIIDESGMPKERFSAEFPKEGPSILRIQQVVRGDSAAYFCASSPQSYEQYFGPGTRLTVT.

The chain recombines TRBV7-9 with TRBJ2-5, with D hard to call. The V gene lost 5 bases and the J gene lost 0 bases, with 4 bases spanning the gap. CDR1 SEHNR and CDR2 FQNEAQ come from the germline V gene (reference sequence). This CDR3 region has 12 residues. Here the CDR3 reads CASSRDQETQYF. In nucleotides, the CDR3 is TGTGCCAGCAGCCGAGACCAAGAGACCCAGTACTTC.

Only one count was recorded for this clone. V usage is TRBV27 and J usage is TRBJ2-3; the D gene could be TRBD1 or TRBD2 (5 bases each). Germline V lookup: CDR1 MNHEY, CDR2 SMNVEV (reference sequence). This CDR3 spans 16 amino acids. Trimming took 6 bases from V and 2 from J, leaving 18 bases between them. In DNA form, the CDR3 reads TGTGCCAGCAGACCCGGGACCCCACACCACACAGATACGCAGTATTTT. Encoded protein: CASRPGTPHHTDTQYF.

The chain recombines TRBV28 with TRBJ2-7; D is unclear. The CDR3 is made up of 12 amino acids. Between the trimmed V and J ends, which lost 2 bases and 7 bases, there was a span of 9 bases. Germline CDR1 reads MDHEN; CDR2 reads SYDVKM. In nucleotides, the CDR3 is TGTGCCAGCAGTTTACCCCAGAGGGAGCAGTACTTC. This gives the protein CASSLPQREQYF.

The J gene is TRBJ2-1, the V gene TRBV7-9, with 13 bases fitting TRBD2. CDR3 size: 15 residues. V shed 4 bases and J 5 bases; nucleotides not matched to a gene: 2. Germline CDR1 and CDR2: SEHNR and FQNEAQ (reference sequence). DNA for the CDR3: TGTGCCAGCAGCTCCGGGACTAGCGGGAACAATGAGCAGTTCTTC. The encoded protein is CASSSGTSGNNEQFF.

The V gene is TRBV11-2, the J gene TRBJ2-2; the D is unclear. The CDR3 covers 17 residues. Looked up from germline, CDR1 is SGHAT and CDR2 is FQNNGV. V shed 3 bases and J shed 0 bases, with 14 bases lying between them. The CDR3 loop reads CASSFALWRTNTGELFF. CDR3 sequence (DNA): TGTGCCAGCAGCTTCGCTCTATGGCGTACGAACACCGGGGAGCTGTTTTTT.

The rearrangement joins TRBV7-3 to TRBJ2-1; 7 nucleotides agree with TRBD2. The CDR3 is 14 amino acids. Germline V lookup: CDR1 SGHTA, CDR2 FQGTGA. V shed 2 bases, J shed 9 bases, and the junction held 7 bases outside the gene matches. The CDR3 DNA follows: TGTGCCAGCAGCTTATCTACTAGCGATACTGAGCAGTTCTTC. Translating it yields CASSLSTSDTEQFF.

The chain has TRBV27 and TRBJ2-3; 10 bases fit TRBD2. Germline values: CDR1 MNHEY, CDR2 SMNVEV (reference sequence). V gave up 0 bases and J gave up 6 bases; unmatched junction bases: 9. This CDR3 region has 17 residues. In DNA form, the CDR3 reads TGTGCCAGCAGTTTATCACCAATCGCGGGACTAGCGGATACGCAGTATTTT. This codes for CASSLSPIAGLADTQYF.

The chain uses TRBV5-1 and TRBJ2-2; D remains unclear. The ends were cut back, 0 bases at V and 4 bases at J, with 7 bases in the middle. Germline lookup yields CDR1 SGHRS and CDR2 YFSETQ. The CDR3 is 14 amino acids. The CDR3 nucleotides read TGCGCCAGCAGCTTGGTCCAGGCCACCGGGGAGCTGTTTTTT. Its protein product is CASSLVQATGELFF. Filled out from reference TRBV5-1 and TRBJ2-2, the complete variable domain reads KAGVTQTPRYLIKTRGQQVTLSCSPISGHRSVSWYQQTPGQGLQFLFEYFSETQRNKGNFPGRFSGRQFSNSRSEMNVSTLELGDSALYLCASSLVQATGELFFGEGSRLTVL.

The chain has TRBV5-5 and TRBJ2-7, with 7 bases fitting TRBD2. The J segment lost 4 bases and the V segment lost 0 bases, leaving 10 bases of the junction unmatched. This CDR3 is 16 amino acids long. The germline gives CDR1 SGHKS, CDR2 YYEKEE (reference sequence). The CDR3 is CASSLAMGGSRYEQYF. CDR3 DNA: TGTGCCAGCAGCTTGGCCATGGGCGGGAGTCGTTACGAGCAGTACTTC.